This T cell receptor (beta chain) was identified during a study of blood T cell repertoires in COVID-19 (dated by TCRdb to 2018 to 2021). The study in broad terms: Collaborator samples came from the United States, Italy and Spain and covered acute and convalescent phases of COVID-19. The material from the prospective study consisted of cDNA or gDNA derived from T cells, B-cell-depleted T cells, or PBMCs. Subjects who had been exposed to COVID-19, were actively infected with it, or had recovered from it provided the deeply sampled blood TCRbeta repertoires that made up the dataset. A freely available public database, intended as a resource for researchers studying the immune response to SARS-CoV-2, is where the repertoires were released. Samples came from the ongoing ImmuneRACE study (first 160 participants) plus 1,254 subjects from 6 global collaborators. A de-identified subject ID, COVID-19 status, age in years and sex were almost always included in the sample metadata. HLA class I and class II types, where available, came from metadata supplied by the sample provider rather than from assay-based typing.

TCRbeta CDR3 regions were amplified from genomic DNA using the immunoSEQ Assay, a bias-controlled multiplex PCR. As for the original processing: The number of nucleated cells in each sample was estimated from the amplification of reference gene primers within the assay. To quantify the absolute abundance of each unique TCRbeta CDR3 rearrangement, sequence reads were collapsed and filtered. For each sample, productive Simpson clonality was calculated as the square root of Simpson's diversity index over productive rearrangements. As stored in TCRdb, this immuneACCESS dataset retains in-frame rearrangements with V and J assigned. A fraction of the clones does not appear; measured against another copy, unresolved V genes explain less than half of the discrepancy, and the remainder lacks a known reason. The V and J calls and clone size were taken over from that table, and D and trimming were inferred from the DNA. In all, the sample holds more than 45,000 clones, and around 90% of those were seen once. The ten largest make up roughly 3% of the sample.

Points the paper makes about the study in general: The quantity of clinical and demographic metadata differed by source and by participant and was supplied without curation.

With respect to this clone: Its antigen specificity is not known. No quality values exist for individual bases; no much larger clone is one base distant.

Unmatched junction bases come to 6, with V trimmed by 4 bases and J by 4 bases. The CDR3 covers 15 residues, taking in both the cysteine and the phenylalanine. The retained sequence is limited to the CDR3, 45 bases, with the frame set at the first base. From the germline V gene, CDR1 is KGHDR and CDR2 is SFDVKD. Whole blood was collected in K2EDTA tubes by collaborating institutions according to the institutions' own protocols. Collaborator samples were shipped for TCRbeta analysis as frozen whole blood, isolated PBMCs, or DNA extracted from either sample type. This sequence uses TRBV24-1 and TRBJ1-2; TRBD1 lines up with 9 middle nucleotides. The receptor's source is a human donor in a cohort sampled during active COVID-19. Material for sequencing was peripheral blood. The CDR3 loop reads CATSDRDRDAYGYTF. At the DNA level, the sequence is TGTGCCACCAGTGACCGGGACAGGGACGCCTATGGCTACACCTTC.